A selection of T cell receptor beta chains follows, all from one sample in a study of blood T cell repertoires in COVID-19. The assay was immunoSEQ multiplex PCR, and TCRdb's table has in-frame clones only and misses some. The profile covers roughly 410,000 clones, with approximately 91% appearing a single time and roughly 1.5% taken by the ten largest. Sequences were obtained from peripheral blood. These TCRs come from a woman in her thirties or forties with COVID-19, enrolled during active disease. Each CDR3 is given without its conserved first and last residue. Each record gives: V gene, CDR3 protein.

V gene: TRBV28; CDR3 protein: ASSTTGGAGGRGEKLF
V gene: TRBV4-3; CDR3 protein: ASSPRVGTDTQY
V gene: TRBV7-2; CDR3 protein: ASSPRGGFGNQPQH
V gene: TRBV28; CDR3 protein: ASGSAGFTGELF
V gene: TRBV5-1; CDR3 protein: ASSQQGASTEAF
V gene: TRBV7-2; CDR3 protein: ASSGPGTGGLGGYT
V gene: TRBV29-1; CDR3 protein: SVEAGQNTDTQY
V gene: TRBV7-9; CDR3 protein: ASSLQGWEQY
V gene: TRBV18; CDR3 protein: ASSHKTGQGLNEQY
V gene: TRBV28; CDR3 protein: ASSSQQNYNSPLH
V gene: TRBV19; CDR3 protein: ASSTQGPGETQY
V gene: TRBV4-2; CDR3 protein: ASSQVGQGEHEQY
V gene: TRBV28; CDR3 protein: ASNRPGGPKGQPQH
V gene: TRBV18; CDR3 protein: ASSPLRGEETQY
V gene: TRBV14; CDR3 protein: ASSLPGQGLYSYEQY
V gene: TRBV4-3; CDR3 protein: ASSQDLAWDYGYT
V gene: TRBV28; CDR3 protein: ASRSGTGPHPEAF